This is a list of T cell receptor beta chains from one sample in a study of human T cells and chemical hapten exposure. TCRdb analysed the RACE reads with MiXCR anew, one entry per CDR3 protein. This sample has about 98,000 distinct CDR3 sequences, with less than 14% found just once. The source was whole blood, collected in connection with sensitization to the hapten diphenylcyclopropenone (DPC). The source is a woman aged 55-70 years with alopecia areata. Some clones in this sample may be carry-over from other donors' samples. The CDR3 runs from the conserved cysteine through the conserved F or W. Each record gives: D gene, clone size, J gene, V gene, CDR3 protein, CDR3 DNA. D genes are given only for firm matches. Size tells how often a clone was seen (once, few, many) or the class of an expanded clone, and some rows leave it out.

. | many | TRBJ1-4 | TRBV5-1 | CASSPDPQGEKLFF | TGCGCCAGCAGCCCGGACCCCCAGGGGGAAAAACTGTTTTTT
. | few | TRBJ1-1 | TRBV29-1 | CSVGGRYTEAFF | TGCAGCGTTGGGGGCAGATACACTGAAGCTTTCTTT
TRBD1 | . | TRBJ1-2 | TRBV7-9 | CASRETGDYGYTF | TGTGCCAGCAGAGAAACAGGGGACTATGGCTACACCTTC
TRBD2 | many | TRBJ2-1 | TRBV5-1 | CASSLSPSGTSYNEQFF | TGCGCCAGCAGCCTCTCGCCAAGCGGGACCTCCTACAATGAGCAGTTCTTC
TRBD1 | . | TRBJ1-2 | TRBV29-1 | CSVDGFPGQGQSGYTF | TGCAGCGTTGATGGATTTCCCGGACAGGGACAGAGTGGCTACACCTTC
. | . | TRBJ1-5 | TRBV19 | CASSTLQGWNQPQHF | TGTGCCAGTAGTACCCTCCAGGGGTGGAATCAGCCCCAGCATTTT
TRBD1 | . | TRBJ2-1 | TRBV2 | CASRGTGGNEQFF | TGTGCCAGCAGAGGGACAGGGGGCAATGAGCAGTTCTTC
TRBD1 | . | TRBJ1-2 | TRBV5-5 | CASSLGQGAYVYTF | TGTGCCAGCAGCCTAGGACAGGGGGCGTATGTCTACACCTTC
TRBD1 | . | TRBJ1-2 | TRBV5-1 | CASSQATGQVYGYTF | TGCGCCAGCAGCCAAGCTACGGGACAGGTGTATGGCTACACCTTC
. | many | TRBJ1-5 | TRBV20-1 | CSARRVQRGDRQPQHF | TGCAGTGCTAGGCGGGTCCAGAGGGGTGATCGTCAGCCCCAGCATTTT
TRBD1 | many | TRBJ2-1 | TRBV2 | CASSEGTGDEQFF | TGTGCCAGCAGTGAAGGGACAGGGGATGAGCAGTTCTTC
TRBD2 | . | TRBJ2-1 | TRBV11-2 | CASSDALAGATWTYNEQFF | TGTGCCAGCAGCGACGCACTAGCGGGGGCCACCTGGACCTACAATGAGCAGTTCTTC
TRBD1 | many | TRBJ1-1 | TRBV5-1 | CASEVEGQNNEAFF | TGCGCCAGCGAGGTCGAGGGACAGAATAATGAAGCTTTCTTT
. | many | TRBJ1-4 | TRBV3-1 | CASSQGGRVTNEKLFF | TGTGCCAGCAGCCAAGGAGGAAGGGTAACTAATGAAAAACTGTTTTTT